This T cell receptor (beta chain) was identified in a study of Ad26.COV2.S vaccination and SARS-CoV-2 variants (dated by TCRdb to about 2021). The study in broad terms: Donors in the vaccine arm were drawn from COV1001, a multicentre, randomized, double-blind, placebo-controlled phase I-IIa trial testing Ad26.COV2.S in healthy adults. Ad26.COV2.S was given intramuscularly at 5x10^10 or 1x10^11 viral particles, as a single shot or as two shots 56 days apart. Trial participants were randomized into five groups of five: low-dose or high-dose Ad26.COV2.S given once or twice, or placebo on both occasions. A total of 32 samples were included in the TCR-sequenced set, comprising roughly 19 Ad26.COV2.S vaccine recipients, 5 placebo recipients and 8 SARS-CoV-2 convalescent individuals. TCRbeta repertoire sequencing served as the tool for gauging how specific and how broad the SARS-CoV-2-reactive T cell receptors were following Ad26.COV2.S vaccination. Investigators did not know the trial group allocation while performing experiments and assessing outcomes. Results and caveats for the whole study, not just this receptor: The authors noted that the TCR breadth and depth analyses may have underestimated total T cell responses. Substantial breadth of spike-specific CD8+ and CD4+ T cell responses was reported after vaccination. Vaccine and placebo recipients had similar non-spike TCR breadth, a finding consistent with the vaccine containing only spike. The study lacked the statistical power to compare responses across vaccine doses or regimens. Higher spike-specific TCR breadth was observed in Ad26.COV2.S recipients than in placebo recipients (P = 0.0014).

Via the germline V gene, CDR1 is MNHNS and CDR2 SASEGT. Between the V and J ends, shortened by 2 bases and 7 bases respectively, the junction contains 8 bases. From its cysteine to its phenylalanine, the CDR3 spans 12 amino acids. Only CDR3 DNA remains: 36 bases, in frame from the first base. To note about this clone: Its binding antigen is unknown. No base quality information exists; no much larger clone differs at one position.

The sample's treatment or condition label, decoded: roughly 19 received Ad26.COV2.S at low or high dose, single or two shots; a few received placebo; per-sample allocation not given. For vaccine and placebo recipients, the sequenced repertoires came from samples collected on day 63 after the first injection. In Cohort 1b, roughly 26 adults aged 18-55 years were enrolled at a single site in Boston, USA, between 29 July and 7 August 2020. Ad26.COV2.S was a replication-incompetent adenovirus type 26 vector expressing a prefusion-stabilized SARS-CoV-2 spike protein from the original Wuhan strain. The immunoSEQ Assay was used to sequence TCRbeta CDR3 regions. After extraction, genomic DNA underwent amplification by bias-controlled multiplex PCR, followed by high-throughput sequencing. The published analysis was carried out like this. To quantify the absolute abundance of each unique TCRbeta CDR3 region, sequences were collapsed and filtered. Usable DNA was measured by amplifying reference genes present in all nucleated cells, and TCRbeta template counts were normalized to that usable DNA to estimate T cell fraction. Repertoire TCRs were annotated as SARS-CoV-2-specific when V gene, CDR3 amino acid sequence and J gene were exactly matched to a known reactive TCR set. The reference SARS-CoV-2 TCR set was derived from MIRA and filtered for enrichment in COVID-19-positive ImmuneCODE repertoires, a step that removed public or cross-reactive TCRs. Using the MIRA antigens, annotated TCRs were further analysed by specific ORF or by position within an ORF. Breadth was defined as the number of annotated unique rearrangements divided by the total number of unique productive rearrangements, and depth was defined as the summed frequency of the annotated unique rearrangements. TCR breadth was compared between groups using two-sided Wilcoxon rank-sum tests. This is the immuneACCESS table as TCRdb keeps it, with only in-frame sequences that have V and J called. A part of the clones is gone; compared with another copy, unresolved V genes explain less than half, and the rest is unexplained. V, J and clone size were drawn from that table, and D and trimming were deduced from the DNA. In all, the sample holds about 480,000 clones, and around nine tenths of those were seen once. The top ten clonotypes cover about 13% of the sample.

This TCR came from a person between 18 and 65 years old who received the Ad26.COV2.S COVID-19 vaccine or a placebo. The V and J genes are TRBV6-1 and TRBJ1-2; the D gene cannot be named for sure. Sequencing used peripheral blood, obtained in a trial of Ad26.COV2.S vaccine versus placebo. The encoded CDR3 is CASSERGGGYTF. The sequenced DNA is TGTGCCAGCAGTGAAAGAGGCGGTGGCTACACCTTC.